Detailed here is one T cell receptor (beta chain). This entry comes from a study of long-term antiretroviral therapy in people with HIV. The assay used was immunoSEQ (version v3.0), run at survey level. Profiled with immunoSEQ multiplex PCR; TCRdb holds only in-frame clones, not every one. There are tens of thousands of clones in the sample; 90% to 95% occur only once, and 2.5% to 3.5% lies in the top ten. The receptor was isolated from a woman aged 45 to 65 with HIV. The starting material was unsorted PBMCs, obtained 3.7 years after starting antiretroviral therapy.

The CDR3 here is CASSARTVNTGELFF. CDR3 DNA sequence: TGTGCCAGCAGCGCCCGGACAGTAAACACCGGGGAGCTGTTTTTT. The chain joins TRBV7-9 to TRBJ2-2; D may be TRBD1 (6 bases). V shed 5 bases and J shed 2 bases, with 12 bases lying between them. The CDR3 totals 15 residues. Germline loops: CDR1 SEHNR, CDR2 FQNEAQ (reference sequence).